One and the same sample provided the 7 T cell receptor beta chains below, sequenced in a study of beta chain features in type 1 diabetes. Reverse transcription of all isolated RNA meant that expressed TCRB transcripts were sequenced. Only in-frame clones appear in the TCRdb table, and some are missing; sequencing was by immunoSEQ multiplex PCR. The sample contains 350,000 to 400,000 clones, over 13% of which appear only once. Material: naive CD4+ T cells from blood. These receptors all come from a woman aged 18-30 years in good health.

This clone was counted a few times. This rearrangement joins TRBV5-1 to TRBJ2-1, with D maybe TRBD2 (5 bases). Trimming removed 0 bases at V and 8 bases at J, with 12 bases between. CDR3 length equals 14 residues. CDR1 is SGHRS, CDR2 YFSETQ, per germline. The CDR3 DNA follows: TGCGCCAGCAGCTTGGCCGCTAGCAGCGATGAGCAGTTCTTC. It is translated as CASSLAASSDEQFF.

The rearrangement links TRBV19 to TRBJ1-2; D is uncertain. V was shortened by 1 base and J by 1 base, with 10 bases between the two germline ends. In germline, CDR1 is LNHDA, CDR2 SQIVND (reference sequence). The CDR3 extends over 15 amino acids. CDR3 nucleotides: TGTGCCAGTAGTATAGGCACAACTAATAACTATGGCTACACCTTC. It yields the protein CASSIGTTNNYGYTF.

This clone was seen only a few times. This chain links TRBV5-6 with TRBJ2-1; 9 positions match TRBD1. The V gene's germline CDR1 is SGHDT and CDR2 YYEEEE. V was clipped by 3 bases and J by 2 bases; unmatched bases: 6. The CDR3 is 16 amino acids. The CDR3 DNA is TGTGCCAGCAGCTCGGACAGGGGCAATACCTACAATGAGCAGTTCTTC. This translates into CASSSDRGNTYNEQFF.

The V call is TRBV11-2, the J call TRBJ2-1; weak D call: TRBD1 (5 bases). Germline V gives CDR1 SGHAT, CDR2 FQNNGV. Trimming left V 0 bases short and J 0 bases short, with 9 bases between. The CDR3 sequence is 16 residues long. Here the CDR3 DNA reads TGTGCCAGCAGCTTAGATCAGGGCACCTCCTACAATGAGCAGTTCTTC. It codes for CASSLDQGTSYNEQFF.

The V and J genes are TRBV28 and TRBJ1-2, with 8 bases fitting TRBD1. The germline gives CDR1 MDHEN, CDR2 SYDVKM. This CDR3 comprises 12 residues. The V segment lost 5 bases and the J segment 7 bases; nucleotides outside the gene matches: 3. CDR3 in amino acids: CASSPDRGGYTF. CDR3 nucleotides: TGTGCCAGCAGTCCCGACAGGGGTGGCTACACCTTC.

The chain employs TRBV30 and TRBJ2-6; perhaps TRBD2 as D (7 bases). Germline CDR1 is GTSNPN and CDR2 is SVGIG (reference sequence). CDR3 length equals 18 residues. The V end was cut by 4 bases, the J end by 0 bases, with 19 bases between. CDR3 bases: TGTGCCTGGACGGGGGGCCAGATTCCCGCCTCTGGGGCCAACGTCCTGACTTTC. Protein: CAWTGGQIPASGANVLTF.

This clone was seen a few times. This chain joins TRBV30 and TRBJ1-3, with 9 bases identical to TRBD1. Germline V lookup: CDR1 GTSNPN, CDR2 SVGIG (reference sequence). The CDR3 consists of 15 residues. V lost 8 bases and J lost 2; bases outside the gene matches: 10. CDR3 sequence (DNA): TGTGCCGTACAGGGGGCGCAGGGTGCTGGAAACACCATATATTTT. It translates to CAVQGAQGAGNTIYF.